This T cell receptor beta chain was observed in a study of blood T cell repertoires in COVID-19. Study background: Researchers got acute and convalescent COVID-19 samples from the United States, Italy and Spain. From T cells, B-cell-depleted T cells, or PBMCs came the material, which was cDNA or gDNA.

Authors' methods: The authors estimated nucleated cell counts from reference gene primer amplification. Profiling relied on immunoSEQ multiplex PCR, and the TCRdb table lists in-frame clones only, not all of them. The V and J calls and clone size come from that table; D and trimming were worked out from the DNA. The table lists over 350,000 clones, around 89% of them singletons. The CDR3 is 13 residues long. Germline V gene sequence: CDR1 SNHLY, CDR2 FYNNEI. V was clipped by 7 bases and J by 2 bases, with 11 bases between them. The specimen was peripheral blood. The chain uses TRBV2 and TRBJ2-5; maybe TRBD1 (6 bases). This receptor was taken from a woman aged 25 to 39 with acute or convalescent COVID-19. The CDR3 sequence: CASTRTVQETQYF. CDR3 DNA sequence: TGTGCCAGCACCAGGACAGTACAAGAGACCCAGTACTTC.